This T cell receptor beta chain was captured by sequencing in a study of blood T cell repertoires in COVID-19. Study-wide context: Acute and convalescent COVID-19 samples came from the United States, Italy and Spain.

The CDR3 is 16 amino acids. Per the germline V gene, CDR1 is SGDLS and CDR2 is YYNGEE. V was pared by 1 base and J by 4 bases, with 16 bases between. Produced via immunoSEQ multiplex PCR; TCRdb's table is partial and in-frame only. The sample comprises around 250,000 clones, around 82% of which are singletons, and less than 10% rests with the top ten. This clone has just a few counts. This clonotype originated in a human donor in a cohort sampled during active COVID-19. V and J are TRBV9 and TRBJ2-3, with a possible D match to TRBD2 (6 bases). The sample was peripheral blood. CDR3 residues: CASSVFGRDHADTQYF. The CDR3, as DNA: TGTGCCAGCAGCGTATTTGGGCGGGATCACGCAGATACGCAGTATTTT.